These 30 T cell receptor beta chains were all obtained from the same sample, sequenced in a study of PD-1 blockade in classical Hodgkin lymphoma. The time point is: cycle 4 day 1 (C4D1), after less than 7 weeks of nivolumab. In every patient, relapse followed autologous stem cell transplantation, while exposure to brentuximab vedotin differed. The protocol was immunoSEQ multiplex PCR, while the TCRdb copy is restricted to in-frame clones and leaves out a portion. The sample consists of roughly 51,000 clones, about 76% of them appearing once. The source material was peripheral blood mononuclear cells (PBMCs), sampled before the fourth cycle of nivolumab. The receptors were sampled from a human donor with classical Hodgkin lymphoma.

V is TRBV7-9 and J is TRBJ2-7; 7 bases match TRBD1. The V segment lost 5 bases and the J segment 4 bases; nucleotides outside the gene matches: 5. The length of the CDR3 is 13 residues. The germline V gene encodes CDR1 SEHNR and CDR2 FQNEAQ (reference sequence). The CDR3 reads CASSRDRAYEQYF. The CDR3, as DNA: TGTGCCAGCAGCAGAGACAGGGCTTACGAGCAGTACTTC. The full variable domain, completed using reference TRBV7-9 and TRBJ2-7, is DTGVSQNPRHKITKRGQNVTFRCDPISEHNRLYWYRQTLGQGPEFLTYFQNEAQLEKSRLLSDRFSAERPKGSFSTLEIQRTEQGDSAMYLCASSRDRAYEQYFGPGTRLTVT.

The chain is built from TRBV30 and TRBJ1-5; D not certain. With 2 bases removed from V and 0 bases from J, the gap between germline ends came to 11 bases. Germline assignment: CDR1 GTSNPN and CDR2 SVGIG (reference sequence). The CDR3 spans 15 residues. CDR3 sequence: CAWSPGFYSNQPQHF. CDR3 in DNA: TGTGCCTGGAGTCCGGGATTCTATAGCAATCAGCCCCAGCATTTT.

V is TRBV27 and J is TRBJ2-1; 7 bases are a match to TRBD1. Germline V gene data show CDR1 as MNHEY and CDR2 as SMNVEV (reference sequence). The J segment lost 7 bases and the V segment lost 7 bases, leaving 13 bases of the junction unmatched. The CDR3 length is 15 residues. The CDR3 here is CASNPRTGGWNEQFF. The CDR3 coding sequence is TGTGCCAGCAACCCCCGGACAGGAGGATGGAATGAGCAGTTCTTC.

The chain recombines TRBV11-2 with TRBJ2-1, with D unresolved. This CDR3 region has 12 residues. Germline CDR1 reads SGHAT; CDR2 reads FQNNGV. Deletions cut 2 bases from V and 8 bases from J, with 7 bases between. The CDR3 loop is CASSLPADEQFF. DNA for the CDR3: TGTGCCAGCAGCTTACCCGCAGATGAGCAGTTCTTC.

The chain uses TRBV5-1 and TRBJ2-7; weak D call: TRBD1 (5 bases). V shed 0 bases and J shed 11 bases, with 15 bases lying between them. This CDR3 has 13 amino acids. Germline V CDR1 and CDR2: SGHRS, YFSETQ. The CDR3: CASSLEGQGSKYF. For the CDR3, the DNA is TGCGCCAGCAGCTTGGAAGGTCAGGGTAGCAAGTACTTC.

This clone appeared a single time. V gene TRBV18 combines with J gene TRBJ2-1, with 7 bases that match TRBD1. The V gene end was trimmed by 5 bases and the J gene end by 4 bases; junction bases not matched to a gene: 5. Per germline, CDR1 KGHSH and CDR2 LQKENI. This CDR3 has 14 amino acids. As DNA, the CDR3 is TGTGCCAGCTCATCCGACAGGGCGTACAATGAGCAGTTCTTC. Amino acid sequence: CASSSDRAYNEQFF.

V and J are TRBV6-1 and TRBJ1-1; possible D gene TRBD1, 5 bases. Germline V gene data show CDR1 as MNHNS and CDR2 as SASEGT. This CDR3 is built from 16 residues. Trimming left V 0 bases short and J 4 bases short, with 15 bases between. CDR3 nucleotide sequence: TGTGCCAGCAGTGAAGCACATTTGGGGGGGAGCACTGAAGCTTTCTTT. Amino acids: CASSEAHLGGSTEAFF.

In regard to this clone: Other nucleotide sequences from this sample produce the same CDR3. CDR3: CASSSGQGYGYTF. The DNA of the CDR3 is TGTGCCAGCAGCTCCGGACAGGGCTATGGCTACACCTTC. J is TRBJ1-2 and V is TRBV7-2, with 8 bases lining up with TRBD1. Per germline, CDR1 SGHTA and CDR2 FQGNSA. The V and J ends lost 4 bases and 4 bases, in that order; junction bases with no gene match: 2. This CDR3 spans 13 amino acids.

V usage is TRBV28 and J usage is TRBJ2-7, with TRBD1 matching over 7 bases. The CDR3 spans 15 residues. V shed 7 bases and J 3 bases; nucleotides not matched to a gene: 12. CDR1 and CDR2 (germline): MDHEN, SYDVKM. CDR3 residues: CASTRGGRAYYEQYF. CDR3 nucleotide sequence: TGTGCCAGCACAAGAGGGGGCAGGGCTTACTACGAGCAGTACTTC.

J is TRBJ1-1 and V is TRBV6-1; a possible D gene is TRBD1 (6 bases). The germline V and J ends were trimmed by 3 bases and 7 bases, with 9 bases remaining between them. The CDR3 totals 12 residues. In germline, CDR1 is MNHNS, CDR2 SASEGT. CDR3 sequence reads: CASSEQGFEAFF. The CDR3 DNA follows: TGTGCCAGCAGTGAGCAGGGGTTTGAAGCTTTCTTT.

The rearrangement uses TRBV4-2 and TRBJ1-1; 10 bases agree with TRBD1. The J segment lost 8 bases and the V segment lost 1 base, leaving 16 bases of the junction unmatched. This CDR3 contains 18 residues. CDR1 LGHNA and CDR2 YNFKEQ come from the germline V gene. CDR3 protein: CASSQAITGTGVDGEAFF. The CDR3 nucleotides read TGTGCCAGCAGCCAAGCGATTACCGGGACAGGGGTTGATGGCGAAGCTTTCTTT.

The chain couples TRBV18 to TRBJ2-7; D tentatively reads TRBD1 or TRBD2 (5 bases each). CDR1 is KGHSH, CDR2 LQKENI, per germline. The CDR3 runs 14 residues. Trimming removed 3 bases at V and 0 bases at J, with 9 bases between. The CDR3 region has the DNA TGTGCCAGCTCACCGGGGGAGAGCTCCTACGAGCAGTACTTC. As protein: CASSPGESSYEQYF.

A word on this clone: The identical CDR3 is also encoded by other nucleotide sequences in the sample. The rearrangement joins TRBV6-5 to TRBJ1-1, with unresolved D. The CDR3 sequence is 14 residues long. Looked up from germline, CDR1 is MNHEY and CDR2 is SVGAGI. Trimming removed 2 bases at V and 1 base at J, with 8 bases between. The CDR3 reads CASSYRGRNTEAFF. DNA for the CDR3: TGTGCCAGCAGTTACCGAGGAAGGAACACTGAAGCTTTCTTT.

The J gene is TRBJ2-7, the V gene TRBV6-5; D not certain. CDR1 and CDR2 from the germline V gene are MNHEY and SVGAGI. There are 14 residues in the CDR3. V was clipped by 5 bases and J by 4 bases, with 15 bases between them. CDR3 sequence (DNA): TGTGCCAGCAGTCGACTCCCAAAGGGTTACGAGCAGTACTTC. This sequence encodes CASSRLPKGYEQYF.

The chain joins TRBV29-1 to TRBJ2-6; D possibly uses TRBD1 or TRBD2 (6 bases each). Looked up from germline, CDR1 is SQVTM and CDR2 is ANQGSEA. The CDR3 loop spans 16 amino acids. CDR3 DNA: TGCAGTATACTAGGGGGGACGGGCTCTGGGGCCAACGTCCTGACTTTC. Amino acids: CSILGGTGSGANVLTF. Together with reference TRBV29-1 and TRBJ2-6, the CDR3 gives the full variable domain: SAVISQKPSRDICQRGTSLTIQCQVDSQVTMMFWYRQQPGQSLTLIATANQGSEATYESGFVIDKFPISRPNLTFSTLTVSNMSPEDSSIYLCSILGGTGSGANVLTFGAGSRLTVL.

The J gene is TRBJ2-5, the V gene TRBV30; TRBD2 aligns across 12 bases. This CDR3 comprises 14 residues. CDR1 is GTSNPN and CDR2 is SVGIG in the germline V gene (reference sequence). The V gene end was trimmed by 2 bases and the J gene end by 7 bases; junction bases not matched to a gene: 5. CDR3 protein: CAWSWTSGVGTQYF. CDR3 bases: TGTGCCTGGAGTTGGACTAGCGGGGTCGGGACCCAGTACTTC.

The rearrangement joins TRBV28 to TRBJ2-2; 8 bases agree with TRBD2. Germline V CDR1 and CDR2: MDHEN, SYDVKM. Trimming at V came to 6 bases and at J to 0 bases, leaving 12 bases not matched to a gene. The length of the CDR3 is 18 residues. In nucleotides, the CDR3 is TGTGCCAGCAGCCCGATCTCGGGGCGGGAGGCGAACACCGGGGAGCTGTTTTTT. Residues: CASSPISGREANTGELFF.

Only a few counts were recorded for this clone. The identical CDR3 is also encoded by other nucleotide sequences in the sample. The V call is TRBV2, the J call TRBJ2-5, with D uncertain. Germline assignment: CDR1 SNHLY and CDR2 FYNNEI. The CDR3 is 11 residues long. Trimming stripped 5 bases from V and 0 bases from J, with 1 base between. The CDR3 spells CASSYQETQYF. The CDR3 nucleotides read TGTGCCAGCAGTTACCAAGAGACCCAGTACTTC.

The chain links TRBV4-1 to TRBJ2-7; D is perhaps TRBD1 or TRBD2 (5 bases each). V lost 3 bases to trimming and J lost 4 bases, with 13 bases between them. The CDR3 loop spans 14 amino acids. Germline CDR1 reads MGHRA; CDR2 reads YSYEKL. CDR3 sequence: CASSQSGRVYEQYF. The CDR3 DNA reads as TGCGCCAGCAGCCAGTCAGGGAGAGTGTACGAGCAGTACTTC.

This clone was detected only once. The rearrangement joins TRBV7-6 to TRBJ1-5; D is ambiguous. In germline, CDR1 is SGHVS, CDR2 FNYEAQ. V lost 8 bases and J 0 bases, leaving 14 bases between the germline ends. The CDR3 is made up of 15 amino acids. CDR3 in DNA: TGTGCCAGCTTTTTAATAGCCCATAGCAATCAGCCCCAGCATTTT. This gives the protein CASFLIAHSNQPQHF.

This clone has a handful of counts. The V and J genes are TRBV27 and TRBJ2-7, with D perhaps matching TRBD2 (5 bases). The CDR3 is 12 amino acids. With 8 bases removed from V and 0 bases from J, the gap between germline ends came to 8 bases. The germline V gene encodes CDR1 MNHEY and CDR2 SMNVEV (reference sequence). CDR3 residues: CASYGSSYEQYF. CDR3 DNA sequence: TGTGCCAGCTATGGGAGCTCCTACGAGCAGTACTTC.

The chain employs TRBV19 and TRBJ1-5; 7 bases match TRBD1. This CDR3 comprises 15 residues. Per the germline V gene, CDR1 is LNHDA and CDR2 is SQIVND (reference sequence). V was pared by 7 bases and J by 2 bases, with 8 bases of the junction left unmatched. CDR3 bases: TGTGCCAGTACCAGGGACAGCCTAGGCAATCAGCCCCAGCATTTT. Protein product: CASTRDSLGNQPQHF.

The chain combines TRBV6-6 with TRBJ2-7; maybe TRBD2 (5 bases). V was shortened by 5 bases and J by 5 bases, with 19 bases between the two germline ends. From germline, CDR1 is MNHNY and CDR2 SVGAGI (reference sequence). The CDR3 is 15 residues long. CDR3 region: CASSLERGPLNEQYF. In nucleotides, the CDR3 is TGTGCCAGCAGTCTAGAACGGGGTCCACTAAACGAGCAGTACTTC.

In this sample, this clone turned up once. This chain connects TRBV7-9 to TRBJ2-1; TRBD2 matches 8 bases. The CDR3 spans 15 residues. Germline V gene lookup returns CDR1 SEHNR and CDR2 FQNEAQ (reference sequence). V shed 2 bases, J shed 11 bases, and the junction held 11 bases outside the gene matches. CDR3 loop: CASSLPLLAGGKQFF. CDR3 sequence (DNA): TGTGCCAGCAGCTTACCCCTCCTAGCGGGCGGGAAGCAGTTCTTC.

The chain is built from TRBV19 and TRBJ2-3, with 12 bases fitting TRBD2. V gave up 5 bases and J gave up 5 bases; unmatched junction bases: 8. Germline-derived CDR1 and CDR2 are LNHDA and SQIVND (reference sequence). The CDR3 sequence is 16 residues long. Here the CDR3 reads CASSFLAGGPGDTQYF. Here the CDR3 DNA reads TGTGCCAGTAGTTTTCTAGCGGGAGGGCCGGGAGATACGCAGTATTTT.

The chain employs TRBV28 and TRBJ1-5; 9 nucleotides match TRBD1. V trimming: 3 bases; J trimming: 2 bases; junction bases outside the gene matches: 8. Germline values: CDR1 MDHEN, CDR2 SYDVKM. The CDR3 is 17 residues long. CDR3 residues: CASSFDRGGIGNQPQHF. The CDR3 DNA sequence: TGTGCCAGCAGTTTTGACAGGGGGGGCATTGGCAATCAGCCCCAGCATTTT.

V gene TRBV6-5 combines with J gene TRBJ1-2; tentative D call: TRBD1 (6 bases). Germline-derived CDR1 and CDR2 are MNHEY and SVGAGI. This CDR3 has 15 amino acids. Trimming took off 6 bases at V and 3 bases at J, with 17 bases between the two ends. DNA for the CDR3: TGTGCCAGCAGCCCCATAGGCAGGGGCTACTATGGCTACACCTTC. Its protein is CASSPIGRGYYGYTF.

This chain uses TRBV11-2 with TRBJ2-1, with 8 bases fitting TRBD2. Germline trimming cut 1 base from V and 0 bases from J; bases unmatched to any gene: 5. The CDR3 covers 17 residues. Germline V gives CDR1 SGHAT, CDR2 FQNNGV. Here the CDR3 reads CASSLVGAGGSYNEQFF. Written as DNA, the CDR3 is TGTGCCAGCAGCTTAGTTGGGGCGGGAGGCTCCTACAATGAGCAGTTCTTC. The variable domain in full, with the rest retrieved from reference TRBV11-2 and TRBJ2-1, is EAGVAQSPRYKIIEKRQSVAFWCNPISGHATLYWYQQILGQGPKLLIQFQNNGVVDDSQLPKDRFSAERLKGVDSTLKIQPAKLEDSAVYLCASSLVGAGGSYNEQFFGPGTRLTVL.

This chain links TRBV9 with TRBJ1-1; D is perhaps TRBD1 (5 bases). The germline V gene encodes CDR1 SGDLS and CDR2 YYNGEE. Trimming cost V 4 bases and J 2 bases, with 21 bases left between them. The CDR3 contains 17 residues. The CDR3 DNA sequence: TGTGCCAGCAGCACGACGGGAGGGTCAGGGAAAAACACTGAAGCTTTCTTT. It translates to CASSTTGGSGKNTEAFF.

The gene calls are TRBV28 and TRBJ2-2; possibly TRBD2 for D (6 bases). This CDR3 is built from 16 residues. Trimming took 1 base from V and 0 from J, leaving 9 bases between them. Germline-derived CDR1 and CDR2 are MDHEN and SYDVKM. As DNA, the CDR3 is TGTGCCAGCAGTTTATATGCGGGGACGAACACCGGGGAGCTGTTTTTT. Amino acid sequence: CASSLYAGTNTGELFF.